The sequence of this T cell receptor beta chain was determined in a study of T cell repertoires in cytomegalovirus infection (dated by TCRdb to the late 2010s). About the investigation overall: Alongside well-studied HLA-B-restricted epitopes, the peptide stimulations were aimed at recently identified HLA-C-restricted CMV epitopes, whose presentation resists viral immunomodulation. Donor HLA type was relevant to the analysis, as public TCR beta signatures indicated carriage of CMV infection together with the matching HLA type.

Sequencer: Illumina HiSeq 1500. The raw public reads went through TCRdb reprocessing: fastp at Q25, MiXCR clone calling, in-frame beta chains kept. Rows with a matching CDR3 protein are joined into one entry that keeps the most common DNA and genes. The sample table shows about half a million distinct CDR3 sequences, and around 35% are seen once. The top ten constitute roughly 15% of the sample. What this sample's treatment or condition label stands for: in vitro stimulation with specific CMV peptide epitopes to enrich CMV-specific T cells. A word on this clonotype: The specificity of this receptor is unknown. Per-base qualities were not stored, and no clone one base away is much larger.

Beyond this particular receptor, the publication reports: In both this cohort and an independent cohort of 352 donors, the cumulative frequency of public TCR beta family members distinguished carriers of CMV infection plus the relevant HLA type. The ex vivo response was dominated by HLA-C-restricted CMV-specific TCR beta clonotypes, which also provided the single most frequent clonotype in two of eight donors.

V is trimmed back by 0 bases and J by 6 bases, and the junction contains 11 bases that no gene match accounts for. Per the germline V gene, SGHRS is the CDR1 and YFSETQ is the CDR2. Inclusive of the bounding cysteine and phenylalanine, the CDR3 is 17 residues long. Only the CDR3 region is kept as DNA, spanning 51 bases read in frame from base 1. This TCR derives from a human donor in good health (CMV status not recorded). Some clones in this sample may be carry-over from other donors' samples. This receptor chain uses TRBV5-1 and TRBJ2-1; 8 nucleotides in the junction match TRBD2. The sample in question was cultured PBMCs, obtained from culture after CMV antigen stimulation. The CDR3 is CASSLGVVAGGPNEQFF. In nucleotide form, the sequence is TGCGCCAGCAGCTTGGGGGTTGTGGCGGGAGGTCCCAATGAGCAGTTCTTC. The reference TRBV5-1 and TRBJ2-1 proteins fill in what lies around the CDR3, so the full variable domain reads KAGVTQTPRYLIKTRGQQVTLSCSPISGHRSVSWYQQTPGQGLQFLFEYFSETQRNKGNFPGRFSGRQFSNSRSEMNVSTLELGDSALYLCASSLGVVAGGPNEQFFGPGTRLTVL.